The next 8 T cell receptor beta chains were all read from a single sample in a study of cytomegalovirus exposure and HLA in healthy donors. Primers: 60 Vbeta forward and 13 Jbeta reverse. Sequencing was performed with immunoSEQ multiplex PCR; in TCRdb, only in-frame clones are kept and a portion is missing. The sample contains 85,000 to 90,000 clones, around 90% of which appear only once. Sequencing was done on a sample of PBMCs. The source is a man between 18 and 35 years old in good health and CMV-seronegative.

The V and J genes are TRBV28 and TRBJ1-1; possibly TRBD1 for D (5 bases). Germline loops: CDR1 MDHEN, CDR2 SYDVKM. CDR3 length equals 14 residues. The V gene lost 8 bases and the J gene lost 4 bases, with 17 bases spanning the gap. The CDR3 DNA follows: TGTGCCAGCCTATCCGGGGGTCCCGCCACTGAAGCTTTCTTT. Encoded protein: CASLSGGPATEAFF.

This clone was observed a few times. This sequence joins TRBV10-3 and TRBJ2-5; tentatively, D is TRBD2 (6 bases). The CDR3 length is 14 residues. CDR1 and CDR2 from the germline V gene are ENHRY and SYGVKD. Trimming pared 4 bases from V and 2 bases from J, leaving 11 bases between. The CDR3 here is CAISARLEQETQYF. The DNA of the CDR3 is TGTGCCATCAGTGCTCGACTAGAGCAAGAGACCCAGTACTTC.

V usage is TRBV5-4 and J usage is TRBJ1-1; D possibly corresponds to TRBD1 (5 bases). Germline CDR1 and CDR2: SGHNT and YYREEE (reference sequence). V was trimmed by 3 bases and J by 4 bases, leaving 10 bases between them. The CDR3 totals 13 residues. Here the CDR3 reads CASSSMGGTEAFF. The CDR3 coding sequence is TGTGCCAGCAGCTCAATGGGGGGCACTGAAGCTTTCTTT. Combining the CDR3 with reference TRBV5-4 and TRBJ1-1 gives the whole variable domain ETGVTQSPTHLIKTRGQQVTLRCSSQSGHNTVSWYQQALGQGPQFIFQYYREEENGRGNFPPRFSGLQFPNYSSELNVNALELDDSALYLCASSSMGGTEAFFGQGTRLTVV.

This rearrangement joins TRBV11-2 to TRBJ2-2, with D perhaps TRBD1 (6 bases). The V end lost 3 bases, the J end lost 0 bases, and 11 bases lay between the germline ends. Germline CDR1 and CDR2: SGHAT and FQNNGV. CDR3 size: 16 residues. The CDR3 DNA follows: TGTGCCAGCAGCTTTACGGGACATTCGAACACCGGGGAGCTGTTTTTT. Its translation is CASSFTGHSNTGELFF.

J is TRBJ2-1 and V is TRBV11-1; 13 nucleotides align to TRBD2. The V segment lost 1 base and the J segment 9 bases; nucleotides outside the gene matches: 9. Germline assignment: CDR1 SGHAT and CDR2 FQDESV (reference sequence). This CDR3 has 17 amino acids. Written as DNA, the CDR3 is TGTGCCAGCAGCTTAGGGGTACTAGCGGGAGGGCCGTTTGAGCAGTTCTTC. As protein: CASSLGVLAGGPFEQFF.

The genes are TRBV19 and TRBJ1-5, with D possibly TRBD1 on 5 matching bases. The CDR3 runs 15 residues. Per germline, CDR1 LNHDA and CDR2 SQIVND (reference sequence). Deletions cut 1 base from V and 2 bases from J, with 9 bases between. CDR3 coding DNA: TGTGCCAGTAGTATAGCGGGGGTCGGCAATCAGCCCCAGCATTTT. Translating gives CASSIAGVGNQPQHF.

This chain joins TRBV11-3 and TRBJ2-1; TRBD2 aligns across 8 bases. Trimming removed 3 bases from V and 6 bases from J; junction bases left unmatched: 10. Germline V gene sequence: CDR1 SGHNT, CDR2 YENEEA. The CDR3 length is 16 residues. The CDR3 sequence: CASSLGAGVPPNEQFF. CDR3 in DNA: TGTGCCAGCAGCTTGGGAGCGGGAGTCCCCCCCAATGAGCAGTTCTTC.

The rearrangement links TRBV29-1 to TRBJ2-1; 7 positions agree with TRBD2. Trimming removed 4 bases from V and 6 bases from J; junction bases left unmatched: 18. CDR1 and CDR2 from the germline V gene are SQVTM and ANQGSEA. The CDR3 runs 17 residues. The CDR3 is CSVGGGLAGVESNEQFF. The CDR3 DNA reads TGCAGCGTTGGGGGGGGTTTGGCGGGAGTCGAGAGCAATGAGCAGTTCTTC.